Each of the 22 T cell receptor beta chains below was sequenced from the same sample in a study of cytomegalovirus exposure and HLA in healthy donors. Primers for the PCR totalled 60 Vbeta and 13 Jbeta. Here immunoSEQ multiplex PCR was the method, and the copy in TCRdb shows in-frame clones only, minus some. The data contain roughly 130,000 clones, less than 85% of them singletons. Sequenced input: PBMCs. These TCRs come from a young man in good health and CMV-seronegative.

The chain employs TRBV5-1 and TRBJ2-1; the D is unclear. The germline V gene encodes CDR1 SGHRS and CDR2 YFSETQ. The CDR3 totals 15 residues. With 0 bases removed from V and 8 bases from J, the gap between germline ends came to 15 bases. Here the CDR3 reads CASSLEPTRTDEQFF. The CDR3 region has the DNA TGCGCCAGCAGCTTGGAGCCTACGCGTACAGATGAGCAGTTCTTC.

The rearrangement uses TRBV27 and TRBJ2-5, with D possibly being TRBD2 (5 bases). The germline V gene encodes CDR1 MNHEY and CDR2 SMNVEV (reference sequence). The V gene lost 2 bases and the J gene lost 5 bases, with 9 bases spanning the gap. The CDR3 consists of 13 residues. CDR3: CASSLRTPETQYF. In nucleotides, the CDR3 is TGTGCCAGCAGTTTAAGGACTCCGGAGACCCAGTACTTC.

The chain carries TRBV4-1 and TRBJ2-5; 9 nucleotides match TRBD2. V shed 2 bases, J shed 4 bases, and the junction held 8 bases outside the gene matches. Germline V lookup: CDR1 MGHRA, CDR2 YSYEKL. This CDR3 is 16 amino acids long. CDR3 residues: CASSQKGGLARETQYF. For the CDR3, the DNA is TGCGCCAGCAGCCAAAAGGGGGGACTAGCCCGAGAGACCCAGTACTTC.

This clone appeared a single time. The chain recombines TRBV19 with TRBJ1-2; 7 positions match TRBD1. V lost 3 bases to trimming and J lost 8 bases; unmatched junction nucleotides: 3. Germline CDR1 reads LNHDA; CDR2 reads SQIVND (reference sequence). The CDR3 contains 12 residues. The CDR3 reads CASSMDRRGYTF. As DNA, the CDR3 is TGTGCCAGTAGTATGGACAGGAGGGGCTACACCTTC. The whole variable domain, remainder taken from reference TRBV19 and TRBJ1-2, is DGGITQSPKYLFRKEGQNVTLSCEQNLNHDAMYWYRQDPGQGLRLIYYSQIVNDFQKGDIAEGYSVSREKKESFPLTVTSAQKNPTAFYLCASSMDRRGYTFGSGTRLTVV.

The rearrangement links TRBV2 to TRBJ2-6; a possible D gene is TRBD2 (5 bases). The germline CDR1 and CDR2 sequences are SNHLY and FYNNEI. The CDR3 contains 13 residues. V lost 10 bases and J 4 bases, leaving 11 bases between the germline ends. The CDR3 DNA sequence: TGTGCCACAATCCTAGCCGGGGCCAACGTCCTGACTTTC. It is translated as CATILAGANVLTF.

A few counts support this clone. The gene calls are TRBV6-1 and TRBJ1-4, with 7 bases identical to TRBD1. The CDR3 has 13 residues. The trim removed 8 bases at V and 5 bases at J, leaving 5 bases unmatched. Germline CDR1 MNHNS, CDR2 SASEGT. Here the CDR3 reads CASRQGANEKLFF. CDR3 sequence (DNA): TGTGCCAGCCGACAGGGAGCGAATGAAAAACTGTTTTTT.

As concerns this clone: One end of the junction varies from germline; a read error may be responsible. The chain recombines TRBV30 with TRBJ1-2; possibly TRBD1 for D (6 bases). There are 11 residues in the CDR3. Germline CDR1 GTSNPN, CDR2 SVGIG (reference sequence). The CDR3 DNA follows: TGTGCCTGGACAGGGGCCTATGGCTACCCCTTC. It translates to CAWTGAYGYPF.

The genes are TRBV29-1 and TRBJ2-2, with 8 bases matching TRBD1. The CDR3 totals 15 residues. The V and J ends lost 2 bases and 1 base, in that order; junction bases with no gene match: 3. The germline CDR1 and CDR2 sequences are SQVTM and ANQGSEA. The CDR3 nucleotides read TGCAGCGTTGAACAGGGGGCAGTGAACACCGGGGAGCTGTTTTTT. Encoded protein: CSVEQGAVNTGELFF.

The chain recombines TRBV10-2 with TRBJ1-3; D gene unclear. This CDR3 is 15 amino acids long. Germline V lookup: CDR1 WSHSY, CDR2 SAAADI. Between the trimmed V and J ends, which lost 3 bases and 0 bases, there was a span of 9 bases. CDR3 sequence (DNA): TGCGCCAGCAGTGAACAGCAAAACTCTGGAAACACCATATATTTT. Translated: CASSEQQNSGNTIYF.

This clone turned up a few times. The chain links TRBV4-2 to TRBJ1-1; possible D gene TRBD1, 5 bases. V was shortened by 0 bases and J by 4 bases, with 15 bases between the two germline ends. The CDR3 has 16 amino acids. Germline CDR1 LGHNA, CDR2 YNFKEQ. For the CDR3, the DNA is TGTGCCAGCAGCCAAGACGAGGCAGGGCGGGGCACTGAAGCTTTCTTT. Translating it yields CASSQDEAGRGTEAFF.

This clone was seen once. Here the CDR3 reads CASSSREAWNTEAFF. CDR3 nucleotide sequence: TGTGCCAGCAGCTCCCGTGAGGCGTGGAACACTGAAGCTTTCTTT. This chain links TRBV21-1 with TRBJ1-1. TRBV21-1 is a known pseudogene. The CDR3 covers 15 residues.

This clone was picked up a small number of times. The chain is built from TRBV6-6 and TRBJ1-5; unclear D gene. Germline V gives CDR1 MNHNY, CDR2 SVGAGI (reference sequence). The CDR3 loop spans 14 amino acids. Trimming left V 3 bases short and J 4 bases short, with 10 bases between. In DNA form, the CDR3 reads TGTGCCAGCAGTTATGTAGGAGAGAATCAGCCCCAGCATTTT. Protein: CASSYVGENQPQHF.

The chain combines TRBV19 with TRBJ2-7; D perhaps matches TRBD1 (6 bases). The CDR3 spans 14 residues. Per germline, CDR1 LNHDA and CDR2 SQIVND (reference sequence). Trimming removed 5 bases at V and 5 bases at J, with 16 bases between. Here the CDR3 DNA reads TGTGCCAGTAGTCCGAACAGGGACCTCAACGAGCAGTACTTC. Its translation is CASSPNRDLNEQYF.

This clone turned up a few times. The V call is TRBV6-1, the J call TRBJ1-5, with 7 bases identical to TRBD1. This CDR3 spans 11 amino acids. V lost 8 bases and J lost 14; bases outside the gene matches: 9. Germline values: CDR1 MNHNS, CDR2 SASEGT. The CDR3 sequence: CASGDSQSKHF. The CDR3 DNA is TGTGCCAGCGGGGACAGTCAAAGTAAGCATTTT.

This chain joins TRBV7-6 and TRBJ2-3; D not resolved. V lost 2 bases to trimming and J lost 3 bases, with 3 bases between them. This CDR3 comprises 12 residues. Germline lookup yields CDR1 SGHVS and CDR2 FNYEAQ. The CDR3, as DNA: TGTGCCAGCAGCTTACCGACAGATACGCAGTATTTT. Translating it yields CASSLPTDTQYF.

The rearrangement links TRBV7-9 to TRBJ2-7; 10 positions match TRBD1. The CDR3 contains 15 residues. V trimming: 1 base; J trimming: 3 bases; junction bases outside the gene matches: 3. Germline V gives CDR1 SEHNR, CDR2 FQNEAQ (reference sequence). CDR3 nucleotide sequence: TGTGCCAGCAGCTTAGGACAGGGGGCTTTCTACGAGCAGTACTTC. Its protein product is CASSLGQGAFYEQYF. The full variable domain, in which reference TRBV7-9 and TRBJ2-7 provide the parts outside the CDR3, is DTGVSQNPRHKITKRGQNVTFRCDPISEHNRLYWYRQTLGQGPEFLTYFQNEAQLEKSRLLSDRFSAERPKGSFSTLEIQRTEQGDSAMYLCASSLGQGAFYEQYFGPGTRLTVT.

The chain is built from TRBV6-5 and TRBJ2-7; TRBD1 might be the D (6 bases). CDR1 MNHEY and CDR2 SVGAGI come from the germline V gene. Trimming left V 4 bases short and J 0 bases short, with 10 bases between. The CDR3 covers 14 residues. CDR3 sequence: CASSFRQASYEQYF. DNA for the CDR3: TGTGCCAGCAGTTTTCGACAGGCCTCCTACGAGCAGTACTTC.

This clone was detected a few times. The V gene is TRBV4-1, the J gene TRBJ1-5; the D gene is possibly TRBD1 (6 bases). The CDR3 consists of 16 residues. V was clipped by 3 bases and J by 7 bases, with 19 bases between them. Germline V gene data show CDR1 as MGHRA and CDR2 as YSYEKL. CDR3 nucleotides: TGCGCCAGCAGCCAGGGGGCGGGGGCAACTAGGCAGCCCCAGCATTTT. This encodes CASSQGAGATRQPQHF.

The table lists this clone with a few counts. The CDR3 region has the DNA TGTGCCAGTAGGGGACAGGCTCTAGGAGGTGGCTATGGCTACACCTTC. This sequence encodes CASRGQALGGGYGYTF. V and J are TRBV19 and TRBJ1-2; TRBD1 matches at 8 bases. The CDR3 is 16 residues long. Trimming cost V 6 bases and J 4 bases; bases outside gene matches: 13. Germline V gene sequence: CDR1 LNHDA, CDR2 SQIVND (reference sequence).

The genes are TRBV6-1 and TRBJ1-1; 8 positions match TRBD1. The V segment lost 8 bases and the J segment 3 bases; nucleotides outside the gene matches: 5. The CDR3 has 13 residues. Germline V gene sequence: CDR1 MNHNS, CDR2 SASEGT. CDR3 loop: CASCGQGHTEAFF. The CDR3 DNA follows: TGTGCCAGCTGCGGACAGGGACACACTGAAGCTTTCTTT.

The V gene is TRBV5-1, the J gene TRBJ1-2, with TRBD1 matching over 7 bases. Germline loops: CDR1 SGHRS, CDR2 YFSETQ. V was clipped by 4 bases and J by 3 bases; unmatched bases: 12. The CDR3 covers 16 residues. In DNA, the CDR3 is TGCGCCAGCAGCCACCACAGGGGAGGTCCGGACTATGGCTACACCTTC. Translating it yields CASSHHRGGPDYGYTF. Full variable domain (outside the CDR3, taken from reference TRBV5-1 and TRBJ1-2): KAGVTQTPRYLIKTRGQQVTLSCSPISGHRSVSWYQQTPGQGLQFLFEYFSETQRNKGNFPGRFSGRQFSNSRSEMNVSTLELGDSALYLCASSHHRGGPDYGYTFGSGTRLTVV.

This clone has only a few counts. The V gene is TRBV4-1, the J gene TRBJ2-5, with D uncertain. The CDR3 runs 13 residues. Trimming removed 1 base at V and 2 bases at J, with 5 bases between. CDR1 is MGHRA, CDR2 YSYEKL, per germline. The CDR3 DNA follows: TGCGCCAGCAGCCAAGTCAGGCAAGAGACCCAGTACTTC. This sequence encodes CASSQVRQETQYF.